The T cell receptor beta chain described here comes from a study of patients and donors after allogeneic stem cell transplantation. One entry per CDR3 protein results from TCRdb running MiXCR on the RT-PCR reads. The sample has 390,000 or so distinct CDR3 sequences; around 16% are singletons. The specimen sequenced was blood, either unsorted or a sorted T cell fraction (not recorded which). This TCR came from a human donor who was either an allogeneic HSCT recipient or a stem cell or donor lymphocyte infusion donor (not recorded which). It is not recorded whose cells these are; they may come from a transplant donor.

CDR3 DNA: TGCAGTGCTAGAGATCGTGGCAGGGGGCGCTGGGAGACCCAGTACTTC. Residues: CSARDRGRGRWETQYF. J is TRBJ2-5 and V is TRBV20-1, with 8 positions matching TRBD1. J lost 5 bases, V lost 0 bases, and 11 bases had no gene match. Germline-derived CDR1 and CDR2 are DFQATT and SNEGSKA (reference sequence). This CDR3 has 16 residues.